The clone carrying this T cell receptor (beta chain) came up once. The data belong to a study of Ad26.COV2.S vaccination and SARS-CoV-2 variants. The assay was immunoSEQ multiplex PCR, and TCRdb's table has in-frame clones only and misses some. Among about 460,000 clones listed, roughly nine tenths were seen once. Treatment here: roughly 18 received Ad26.COV2.S at low or high dose, single or two shots; about 5 received placebo; per-sample allocation not given. Specimens were obtained on day 63 following the first vaccine or placebo injection. The source material was peripheral blood, sampled in a trial of Ad26.COV2.S vaccine versus placebo. The TCR was taken from a person aged 18-65 years who received the Ad26.COV2.S COVID-19 vaccine or a placebo.

Here the CDR3 reads CASSRQGRANYGYTF. CDR3 coding DNA: TGTGCCAGCAGTAGGCAGGGACGAGCTAACTATGGCTACACCTTC. The rearrangement uses TRBV27 and TRBJ1-2; D possibly corresponds to TRBD1 (5 bases). The CDR3 has 15 amino acids. The ends were cut back, 5 bases at V and 0 bases at J, with 13 bases in the middle. Per germline, CDR1 MNHEY and CDR2 SMNVEV (reference sequence).